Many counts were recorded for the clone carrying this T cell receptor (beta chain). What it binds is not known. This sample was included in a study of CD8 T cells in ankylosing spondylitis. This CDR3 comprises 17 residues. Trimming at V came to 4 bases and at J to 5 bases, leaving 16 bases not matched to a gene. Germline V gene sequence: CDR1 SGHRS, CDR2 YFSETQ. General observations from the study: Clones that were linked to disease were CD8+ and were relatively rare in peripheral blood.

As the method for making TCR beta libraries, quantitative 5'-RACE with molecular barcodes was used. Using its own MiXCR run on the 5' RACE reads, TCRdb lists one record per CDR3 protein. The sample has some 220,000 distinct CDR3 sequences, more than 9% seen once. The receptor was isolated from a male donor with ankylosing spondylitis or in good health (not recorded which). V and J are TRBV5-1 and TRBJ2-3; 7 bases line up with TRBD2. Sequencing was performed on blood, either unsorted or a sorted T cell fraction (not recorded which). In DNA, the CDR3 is TGCGCCAGCAGCCGGGAAGGGTATCAGCGGGACCAAGATACGCAGTATTTT. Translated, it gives CASSREGYQRDQDTQYF. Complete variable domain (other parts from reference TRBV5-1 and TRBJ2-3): KAGVTQTPRYLIKTRGQQVTLSCSPISGHRSVSWYQQTPGQGLQFLFEYFSETQRNKGNFPGRFSGRQFSNSRSEMNVSTLELGDSALYLCASSREGYQRDQDTQYFGPGTRLTVL.